Here is one TCR beta chain with its context. This sample was taken from a study of cytomegalovirus exposure and HLA in healthy donors. PCR was performed using 60 Vbeta and 13 Jbeta primers. The repertoire was sequenced with immunoSEQ multiplex PCR; TCRdb's copy has only in-frame clones and lacks some. This sample yields about 130,000 clones, of which 70% to 80% are seen a single time; about 1.3% belongs to the top ten. The donors gave bone marrow, and they were healthy. The source of this sequence is a man in his forties or fifties in good health and CMV-seronegative. Sequencing was done on a sample of PBMCs.

The CDR3 coding sequence is TGTGCCAGTATGAAGGATTCGGGAGGGGCCTACGAGCAGTACTTC. Protein product: CASMKDSGGAYEQYF. The rearrangement joins TRBV2 to TRBJ2-7; 8 positions agree with TRBD2. CDR3 length equals 15 residues. V shed 9 bases and J 2 bases; nucleotides not matched to a gene: 12. In germline, CDR1 is SNHLY, CDR2 FYNNEI.